This T cell receptor beta chain comes out of a study of CD8 T cells in Susac syndrome. The authors reverse transcribed roughly 0.5 to 1 ug RNA with random hexamers. Coverage of TCR beta CDR3 amplification by immunoSEQ multiplex PCR extended to 54 Vbeta and 13 Jbeta. TCRdb re-called the immunoSEQ multiplex PCR reads with MiXCR, one entry per CDR3 protein. This table has roughly 150,000 distinct CDR3 sequences, approximately 94% appearing once. This CDR3 spans 12 amino acids. The V and J ends lost 8 bases and 2 bases respectively, with 10 bases between them. Germline lookup yields CDR1 ENHRY and CDR2 SYGVKD. CD8+ and CD4+ T cells from blood underwent TCR beta sequencing, which was carried out in a high-throughput format. Diagnostic criteria defined recently for definite or probable disease were met by the Susac syndrome patients.

The TCR sequence derives from a human donor with Susac syndrome. Sequencing was performed on CD4+ T cells from PBMCs. The gene calls are TRBV10-3 and TRBJ2-7, with D possibly being TRBD1 (6 bases). The CDR3 DNA follows: TGTGCCATCGGAAGGGACACCTACGAGCAGTACTTC. It is translated as CAIGRDTYEQYF.